This entry concerns a single TCR beta chain. This clone was detected only a few times. The antigen this receptor binds is unknown. No much larger clone exists at a distance of one base, and base qualities are not known. The entry originates in a study of vaccination effects on CD4 cells after COVID-19 (dated 2022 in TCRdb). Regarding the study in general: Participants received two doses of either the BNT162b2 or the mRNA-1273 mRNA SARS-CoV-2 vaccine. SARS-CoV-2 spike-specific CD4+ TCR repertoires from before and after mRNA vaccination were compared in COVID-19 convalescent patients and in infection-naive vaccine recipients. The full study included over 8 COVID-19 convalescent patients and a handful of SARS-CoV-2-naive healthy vaccine recipients. In the study, cultures from other donors were sequenced using the Oncomine TCR Beta short-read assay on an Illumina iSeq 100. Study-wide conclusions, independent of this receptor: At late post-vaccination timepoints, both infection-induced and vaccine-induced clones showed marked clonal contraction, consistent with waning T cell responses. Among healthy vaccine recipients, nearly all vaccine-induced clones were SARS-CoV-2 mono-reactive, and only 1 of 255 was cross-reactive with common cold coronaviruses. Limitations of the study were the small number of convalescent patients and the absence of early post-infection timepoints.

Libraries were made using the immunoSEQ multiplex PCR assay. DNA from the cultured and isolated CD4+ T cells underwent TCR beta CDR3 sequencing. Per the original workflow: Non-productive TCR sequences were removed and reads were trimmed to the CDR3 region, keeping CDR3s of at least 7 amino acids. The MANAFEST web app was used to identify antigen-specific clonotypes by comparing expansion in peptide wells with expansion in reference cultures. To count as positive, a clone had to show expansion at FDR<0.05 compared with the reference and with all other wells, an odds ratio above 5, and a frequency above 0.1% in two replicate wells. A clonotype was called cross-reactive if it was significantly expanded both in SARS-CoV-2 spike wells and in at least one common cold coronavirus spike condition. CDR3 similarity was assessed by Levenshtein distance using the stringdist R package, and unrooted trees were constructed with ape in R 3.6.1. Not all clones reach the TCRdb copy of this immuneACCESS table, which keeps in-frame sequences only. Checked studies attribute under half of the gap to unresolved V genes and leave the rest unexplained. The DNA was the basis for D and trimming; V, J and clone size are from that table. Counted in this sample were about 24,000 clones; about 71% of them appeared once. The top ten clonotypes cover approximately 13% of the sample.

In the ViraFEST assay, PBMC were stimulated with viral peptide pools, and antigen-specific CD4+ T cell clonotypes were then identified by expansion using TCR sequencing. After around 11 days of culture, CD4+ T cells were isolated with the EasySep CD4+ T cell isolation kit. Negative nucleocapsid antibody results before and after vaccination confirmed that the healthy vaccine recipients had no prior SARS-CoV-2 infection. Each well held roughly 2.2 million PBMC cultured in IMDM containing approximately 5.3% human AB serum, 8.5 to 10 IU/ml IL-2 and gentamicin, along with 8 to 10 ug/ml peptides. On days 3 and 7, half of the culture medium was replaced with fresh IL-2-containing medium. Unless noted otherwise, every peptide stimulation condition was grown in triplicate wells. PBMC were separated from whole blood using Ficoll-Paque Plus gradient centrifugation and were then either cryopreserved at -140C or used fresh. The overlapping peptide pools covered the spike proteins of SARS-CoV-2 and of the common cold coronaviruses HCoV-NL63, HCoV-OC43 and HCoV-229E. The QIAamp micro DNA kit was used to extract genomic DNA from the cultured CD4+ T cells.

The junction carries 21 bases between V and J, which are trimmed by 1 base and 8 bases respectively. Inclusive of the bounding cysteine and phenylalanine, the CDR3 is 17 residues long. Here the CDR3 DNA is all that survives: 51 bases in frame from base 1. CDR1 and CDR2 were assigned from the germline V gene (reference sequence) as MNHEY and SMNVEV. Sequencing used CD4+ T cells from PBMCs cultured with HCoV-OC43 spike peptides, obtained before COVID-19 vaccination. This sample's cell subset or site label indicates: HCoV-OC43 spike overlapping peptide pool stimulation. The V and J segments used are TRBV27 and TRBJ2-1; the D segment could be TRBD2, given 6 matching bases. The clonotype was recovered from a human donor who received a COVID-19 vaccine. The CDR3 is CASSLYSGAGARDEQFF. The nucleotides read TGTGCCAGCAGTTTATATAGCGGAGCTGGGGCTCGGGATGAGCAGTTCTTC.